Shown below are 16 T cell receptor beta chains from a single sample sequenced in a study of blood T cell repertoires in COVID-19. Profiling relied on immunoSEQ multiplex PCR, and the TCRdb table lists in-frame clones only, not all of them. Of 200,000 or so clones listed, about 86% are singletons. The material sequenced was PBMCs or T cells enriched from blood (not recorded which). The receptors shown here come from a woman in her thirties or forties with acute COVID-19.

The chain employs TRBV14 and TRBJ1-1, with TRBD1 as a possible D gene (6 bases). V was pared by 2 bases and J by 8 bases, with 12 bases between. This CDR3 is built from 13 residues. Germline values: CDR1 SGHDN, CDR2 FVKESK. CDR3 nucleotides: TGTGCCAGCAGCCAACAGGGGTTCGGAGAAGCTTTCTTT. Amino acids: CASSQQGFGEAFF.

V gene TRBV27 combines with J gene TRBJ2-3; TRBD1 might be the D (5 bases). The V gene's germline CDR1 is MNHEY and CDR2 SMNVEV (reference sequence). The CDR3 runs to 14 residues. The V and J ends lost 7 bases and 0 bases respectively, with 11 bases between them. This CDR3 is CASKDSPSTDTQYF. The CDR3 bases are TGTGCCAGCAAAGACAGCCCTAGCACAGATACGCAGTATTTT.

This chain connects TRBV18 to TRBJ2-3; D is uncertain. CDR1 is KGHSH and CDR2 is LQKENI in the germline V gene. V lost 8 bases and J lost 4, with 10 bases in between. The CDR3 loop spans 12 amino acids. CDR3 in DNA: TGTGCCAGCCGACTCGGGTCAGATACGCAGTATTTT. Encoded protein: CASRLGSDTQYF.

This clone was recorded only once. This chain connects TRBV15 to TRBJ1-4; 9 nucleotides align to TRBD1. V shed 8 bases and J 7 bases; nucleotides not matched to a gene: 5. Germline V gene data show CDR1 as LNHNV and CDR2 as YYDKDF (reference sequence). The CDR3 loop spans 13 amino acids. This CDR3 reads CATYPGQGEKLFF. CDR3 coding DNA: TGTGCCACCTACCCGGGACAGGGTGAAAAACTGTTTTTT.

V usage is TRBV11-2 and J usage is TRBJ1-4; 7 bases align to TRBD1. V gave up 4 bases and J gave up 4 bases; unmatched junction bases: 3. The CDR3 has 14 amino acids. Germline V lookup: CDR1 SGHAT, CDR2 FQNNGV. CDR3 loop: CASSSTGLNEKLFF. The CDR3 nucleotides are TGTGCCAGCAGCTCGACAGGGCTTAATGAAAAACTGTTTTTT.

The V and J genes are TRBV9 and TRBJ2-6; D remains ambiguous. CDR3 size: 14 residues. V lost 3 bases, J lost 3 bases, and 7 bases lay in between. Germline CDR1 SGDLS, CDR2 YYNGEE. CDR3 loop: CASSDIYGANVLTF. The CDR3, as DNA: TGTGCCAGCAGCGATATATATGGGGCCAACGTCCTGACTTTC.

This clone was counted once. The chain recombines TRBV3-1 (or the pseudogene TRBV3-2) with TRBJ1-1; perhaps TRBD1 as D (5 bases). V dropped 3 bases and J dropped 0 bases, with 8 bases sitting between them. Germline V lookup: CDR1 LGHDT, CDR2 YNNKEL (reference sequence). This CDR3 has 14 residues. CDR3 nucleotides: TGTGCCAGCAGCCAGACAGAGATGAACACTGAAGCTTTCTTT. Its translation: CASSQTEMNTEAFF.

The chain joins TRBV5-4 to TRBJ2-7; D is possibly TRBD2 (5 bases). Deletions cut 0 bases from V and 2 bases from J, with 9 bases between. The germline CDR1 and CDR2 sequences are SGHNT and YYREEE (reference sequence). This CDR3 spans 14 amino acids. The CDR3 coding sequence is TGTGCCAGCAGCTTGGACAGCGGTACCTACGAGCAGTACTTC. Protein sequence: CASSLDSGTYEQYF.

V and J are TRBV6-5 and TRBJ2-7; D possibly corresponds to TRBD1 (6 bases). V was clipped by 10 bases and J by 4 bases, with 17 bases between them. Germline loops: CDR1 MNHEY, CDR2 SVGAGI. The CDR3 runs 13 residues. In DNA form, the CDR3 reads TGTGCCACCTTAATGACAGGCTGGTACGAGCAGTACTTC. It is translated as CATLMTGWYEQYF.

This rearrangement joins TRBV3-1 (or the pseudogene TRBV3-2) to TRBJ2-2, with 12 positions matching TRBD2. This CDR3 has 15 amino acids. With V trimmed by 4 bases and J by 5 bases, 2 bases remained unmatched. CDR1 is LGHDT, CDR2 YNNKEL, per germline (reference sequence). CDR3 amino acids: CASSLGLAGTGELFF. The CDR3 region has the DNA TGTGCCAGCAGCCTCGGACTAGCGGGGACCGGGGAGCTGTTTTTT.

The J gene is TRBJ1-5, the V gene TRBV5-5; 7 nucleotides agree with TRBD1. CDR1 and CDR2 (germline): SGHKS, YYEKEE (reference sequence). There are 15 residues in the CDR3. V gave up 4 bases and J gave up 3 bases; unmatched junction bases: 7. The CDR3 is CASSRWDRANQPQHF. The CDR3 bases are TGTGCCAGCAGCCGATGGGACAGAGCCAATCAGCCCCAGCATTTT.

This clone was counted a few times. The chain employs TRBV4-2 and TRBJ2-2; D is possibly TRBD2 (6 bases). V lost 0 bases, J lost 4 bases, and 9 bases lay in between. Germline loops: CDR1 LGHNA, CDR2 YNFKEQ. The CDR3 is 15 residues long. The CDR3 loop reads CASSQDPSVTGELFF. DNA of the CDR3: TGTGCCAGCAGCCAAGACCCTAGCGTCACCGGGGAGCTGTTTTTT.

The CDR3 protein is CASRYDRGPQPQHF. Here the CDR3 DNA reads TGTGCCAGCAGGTACGACAGAGGACCTCAGCCCCAGCATTTT. The V call is TRBV6-2 or TRBV6-3, the J call TRBJ1-5; D might be TRBD1 (5 bases). Trimming cost V 6 bases and J 6 bases, with 15 bases left between them. This CDR3 has 14 residues. Germline lookup yields CDR1 MNHEY and CDR2 SVGEGT.

The V and J genes are TRBV6-5 and TRBJ1-1; D call uncertain. The V gene lost 5 bases and the J gene lost 1 base, with 11 bases spanning the gap. The CDR3 totals 14 residues. CDR1 is MNHEY and CDR2 is SVGAGI in the germline V gene. This CDR3 is CASSPESGNTEAFF. Here the CDR3 DNA reads TGTGCCAGCAGTCCCGAGTCGGGGAACACTGAAGCTTTCTTT.

This chain uses TRBV28 with TRBJ2-2; D not resolved. V lost 8 bases and J 9 bases, leaving 16 bases between the germline ends. This CDR3 is 13 amino acids long. Looked up from germline, CDR1 is MDHEN and CDR2 is SYDVKM. The DNA of the CDR3 is TGTGCCAGCGCTTCAACTCTCTTTAGGGAGCTGTTTTTT. This sequence encodes CASASTLFRELFF.

The rearrangement joins TRBV4-3 to TRBJ2-1; 12 bases map to TRBD2. The germline V gene has CDR1 LGHNA and CDR2 YSLEER. V shed 0 bases, J shed 10 bases, and the junction held 4 bases outside the gene matches. The length of the CDR3 is 15 residues. CDR3 nucleotides: TGCGCCAGCAGCCAAGATAGACTAGCGGGAGCGGAGCAGTTCTTC. It yields the protein CASSQDRLAGAEQFF.